This T cell receptor (beta chain) was obtained from a study of T cells expressing NK-cell markers. Study-wide context: The TCR beta repertoires were obtained from sorted CD3+CD56+NKG2C+, CD3+CD56+NKG2C- and CD3+CD56-NKG2C+ T cells.

UMI-tagged 5'RACE template switching yielded the TCR beta cDNA. TCRdb reworked the 5' RACE reads into one entry per CDR3 protein, no DNA. Its listing shows around 280,000 distinct CDR3 sequences. This CDR3 contains 15 residues. V and J are TRBV12-3 or TRBV12-4 and TRBJ2-1; as DNA is missing, the TRBD1 call by TCRdb cannot be tested. The sample taken for sequencing was blood T cells: a sorted CD56 or NKG2C T cell subset, CD4+ or CD8+ T cells, or bulk PBMC T cells (not recorded which). The receptor was derived from a man between 18 and 35 years old in good health. The CDR3 reads CASRGTALSYNEQFF.